What follows are 30 T cell receptor beta chains derived from one specimen sequenced in a study of T cell changes during pregnancy in multiple sclerosis (dated by TCRdb to between 2018 and 2021). The library was obtained by the immunoSEQ multiplex PCR assay. TCRdb stores this immuneACCESS table with in-frame sequences only. Part of the clones is absent; in the studies checked, under half of the shortfall reflects unresolved V genes, and no reason is known for the rest. In this sample the table shows about 38,000 clones, 90% to 95% of which occur a single time. The top ten clonotypes cover 6.5% to 9.5% of the sample. The material was CD8+ T cells from peripheral blood mononuclear cells, obtained in the third trimester of pregnancy. The receptors were gathered from a female donor with multiple sclerosis, enrolled in a pregnancy study.

This chain uses TRBV30 with TRBJ2-1; unclear D gene. CDR3 size: 12 residues. V was shortened by 2 bases and J by 3 bases, with 5 bases between the two germline ends. Germline CDR1 and CDR2: GTSNPN and SVGIG (reference sequence). The CDR3 loop reads CAWSFNYNEQFF. CDR3 in DNA: TGTGCCTGGAGTTTTAACTACAATGAGCAGTTCTTC.

The V call is TRBV5-1, the J call TRBJ2-7; 12 bases match TRBD2. The CDR3 contains 15 residues. The junction had 4 bases not matched to a gene; V was cut back by 0 bases and J by 6 bases. The germline gives CDR1 SGHRS, CDR2 YFSETQ. The CDR3 protein is CASSLGPSGGGEQYF. CDR3 sequence (DNA): TGCGCCAGCAGCTTGGGGCCTAGCGGGGGGGGCGAGCAGTACTTC.

This clone was detected once. This chain uses TRBV9 with TRBJ1-6; 7 bases line up with TRBD1. V shed 5 bases, J shed 6 bases, and the junction held 14 bases outside the gene matches. Per germline, CDR1 SGDLS and CDR2 YYNGEE. CDR3 length: 17 amino acids. CDR3 residues: CASSTTGTVSGNSPLHF. CDR3 sequence (DNA): TGTGCCAGCAGTACCACCGGGACAGTAAGTGGTAATTCACCCCTCCACTTT.

V gene TRBV19 combines with J gene TRBJ1-1; no firm D call. The germline V gene has CDR1 LNHDA and CDR2 SQIVND (reference sequence). V shed 3 bases and J shed 4 bases, with 15 bases lying between them. CDR3 length: 15 amino acids. The CDR3 reads CASSIATSRGTEAFF. The CDR3 coding sequence is TGTGCCAGTAGTATCGCCACTTCTCGCGGCACTGAAGCTTTCTTT.

The chain has TRBV19 and TRBJ2-1, with 8 bases aligning to TRBD2. CDR1 and CDR2 (germline): LNHDA, SQIVND (reference sequence). V lost 6 bases, J lost 4 bases, and 2 bases stayed unmatched. This CDR3 has 13 amino acids. CDR3 DNA sequence: TGTGCCAGTAGCGGGGGGGATTACAATGAGCAGTTCTTC. It specifies CASSGGDYNEQFF.

The chain has TRBV13 and TRBJ2-3; D gene uncertain. Trimming took off 4 bases at V and 6 bases at J, with 8 bases between the two ends. Germline V gene lookup returns CDR1 PRHDT and CDR2 FYEKMQ (reference sequence). CDR3 length equals 12 residues. CDR3 sequence: CASSSSGDTQYF. The CDR3 nucleotides are TGTGCCAGCAGCTCCTCGGGTGATACGCAGTATTTT.

A remark on this clone: One end of the junction does not line up with germline, which may come from a read error. The chain carries TRBV5-4 and TRBJ1-5; TRBD1 matches at 7 bases. This CDR3 comprises 12 residues. CDR1 and CDR2 from the germline V gene are SGHNT and YYREEE (reference sequence). CDR3 loop: CASSLGTGPLYF. DNA for the CDR3: TGTGCCAGCAGCTTGGGGACAGGCCCCCTGTATTTT. Full variable domain (missing parts from reference TRBV5-4 and TRBJ1-5): ETGVTQSPTHLIKTRGQQVTLRCSSQSGHNTVSWYQQALGQGPQFIFQYYREEENGRGNFPPRFSGLQFPNYSSELNVNALELDDSALYLCASSLGTGPLYFGDGTRLSIL.

The V call is TRBV6-6, the J call TRBJ2-7; 11 nucleotides agree with TRBD1. CDR1 and CDR2 from the germline V gene are MNHNY and SVGAGI (reference sequence). The CDR3 has 15 amino acids. Trimming at V came to 5 bases and at J to 6 bases, leaving 9 bases not matched to a gene. For the CDR3, the DNA is TGTGCCAGCAGTCTACACCGGACAGGGGGCTTCGAGCAGTACTTC. As protein: CASSLHRTGGFEQYF.

This chain links TRBV6-1 with TRBJ2-7; a weak D match, TRBD1 (6 bases). The germline V and J ends were trimmed by 6 bases and 3 bases, with 15 bases remaining between them. The CDR3 spans 14 residues. The germline gives CDR1 MNHNS, CDR2 SASEGT. The CDR3: CASRNRANRYEQYF. CDR3 nucleotide sequence: TGTGCCAGCAGGAACAGGGCGAACCGCTACGAGCAGTACTTC.

About this clone itself: The junction departs from germline at one end; a sequencing error may be responsible. This sequence joins TRBV7-7 and TRBJ2-1; possibly TRBD2 for D (5 bases). Germline lookup yields CDR1 SSHAT and CDR2 FNYEAQ (reference sequence). CDR3 size: 13 residues. CDR3 nucleotides: TGTGCTAGCAGCTTAAGTCCACGGGGTGAGCAGTTCTTC. Translating gives CASSLSPRGEQFF.

This clone was seen a single time. CDR3 sequence (DNA): TGTGCCAGCGGGGAGTCCTACGAGCAGTACTTC. Its protein is CASGESYEQYF. The genes are TRBV7-9 and TRBJ2-7; D might be TRBD2 (5 bases). The CDR3 covers 11 residues. V shed 8 bases and J shed 1 base, with 6 bases lying between them. Per the germline V gene, CDR1 is SEHNR and CDR2 is FQNEAQ (reference sequence).

The gene calls are TRBV7-2 and TRBJ2-6; a possible D gene is TRBD2 (7 bases). The V gene lost 7 bases and the J gene lost 0 bases, with 16 bases spanning the gap. The CDR3 consists of 17 residues. Germline values: CDR1 SGHTA, CDR2 FQGNSA. This chain's CDR3 is CASIEAGHISGANVLTF. CDR3 sequence (DNA): TGTGCCAGCATCGAAGCGGGACACATCTCTGGGGCCAACGTCCTGACTTTC.

The genes are TRBV14 and TRBJ1-2; tentatively, D is TRBD1 (6 bases). This CDR3 is 13 amino acids long. CDR1 SGHDN and CDR2 FVKESK come from the germline V gene. The V end was cut by 0 bases, the J end by 8 bases, with 10 bases between. The chain's CDR3 is CASSQEDRWGYTF. In DNA form, the CDR3 reads TGTGCCAGCAGCCAAGAGGACAGATGGGGCTACACCTTC.

The chain links TRBV7-4 to TRBJ2-1, with a weak D call TRBD2 (6 bases). Trimming removed 0 bases from V and 5 bases from J, with 14 bases in between. The CDR3 has 16 amino acids. Germline V gives CDR1 SGHVT, CDR2 SQSDAQ. CDR3 sequence (DNA): TGTGCCAGCAGCTTAGCCCGCGGGACCTTGAACAATGAGCAGTTCTTC. It is translated as CASSLARGTLNNEQFF.

CDR3 residues: CASRGPPNDSPLHF. The CDR3 coding sequence is TGTGCCAGCAGGGGGCCCCCCAACGATTCACCCCTCCACTTT. V and J are TRBV5-6 and TRBJ1-6, with a weak D call TRBD1 (5 bases). The V gene's germline CDR1 is SGHDT and CDR2 YYEEEE. The germline V and J ends were trimmed by 5 bases and 8 bases, with 14 bases remaining between them. CDR3 length: 14 residues.

The chain joins TRBV5-6 to TRBJ2-3; 7 bases match TRBD1. After removal of 4 bases from V and 2 bases from J, the junction contained 7 bases not matched to a gene. The CDR3 runs to 15 residues. Germline V gene lookup returns CDR1 SGHDT and CDR2 YYEEEE. The CDR3 region has the DNA TGTGCCAGCAGCCCCGACAGGGAATTCACAGATACGCAGTATTTT. Protein: CASSPDREFTDTQYF.

J is TRBJ1-6 and V is TRBV13, with TRBD1 as a possible D gene (6 bases). The CDR3 contains 17 residues. Trimming took off 5 bases at V and 7 bases at J, with 21 bases between the two ends. Germline V CDR1 and CDR2: PRHDT, FYEKMQ (reference sequence). The CDR3 spells CASSEGARGARNSPLHF. In nucleotides, the CDR3 is TGTGCCAGCAGCGAAGGGGCCCGGGGGGCGCGAAATTCACCCCTCCACTTT.

The chain joins TRBV30 to TRBJ1-1; no firm D call. The V end lost 0 bases, the J end lost 10 bases, and 15 bases lay between the germline ends. CDR3 length: 13 amino acids. The germline gives CDR1 GTSNPN, CDR2 SVGIG (reference sequence). The CDR3 protein is CAWSVLVELSAFF. The CDR3 nucleotides are TGTGCCTGGAGTGTACTTGTGGAGCTCTCAGCTTTCTTT.

V and J are TRBV4-1 and TRBJ2-7, with D tentatively TRBD2 (5 bases). Deletions cut 8 bases from V and 0 bases from J, with 11 bases between. This CDR3 spans 13 amino acids. Germline assignment: CDR1 MGHRA and CDR2 YSYEKL. As DNA, the CDR3 is TGCGCCAGCCAAGGAGGCCACTCCTACGAGCAGTACTTC. It codes for CASQGGHSYEQYF.

The chain is built from TRBV4-1 and TRBJ2-3; maybe TRBD2 (6 bases). The CDR3 runs 14 residues. CDR1 and CDR2 (germline): MGHRA, YSYEKL. V lost 3 bases, J lost 3 bases, and 10 bases lay in between. CDR3 coding DNA: TGCGCCAGCAGCCACATGGCGGGGACAGATACGCAGTATTTT. As protein: CASSHMAGTDTQYF.

The chain couples TRBV10-2 to TRBJ2-7; 7 bases align to TRBD2. This CDR3 comprises 12 residues. CDR1 is WSHSY and CDR2 is SAAADI in the germline V gene. V lost 9 bases and J lost 3; bases outside the gene matches: 5. The CDR3 DNA is TGCGCCAGTCGCGGGGGTGGCTACGAGCAGTACTTC. Amino acids: CASRGGGYEQYF.

The gene calls are TRBV5-1 and TRBJ1-2; 9 positions agree with TRBD1. The germline gives CDR1 SGHRS, CDR2 YFSETQ. This CDR3 is 16 amino acids long. J was trimmed by 6 bases and V by 0 bases; bases with no gene match: 9. Here the CDR3 reads CASSLAPGQGVDGYTF. Written as DNA, the CDR3 is TGCGCCAGCAGCTTGGCTCCGGGACAGGGAGTGGATGGCTACACCTTC.

This sequence joins TRBV2 and TRBJ1-1; no clear D gene. Germline CDR1 reads SNHLY; CDR2 reads FYNNEI. This CDR3 region has 14 residues. Trimming shortened V by 0 bases and J by 4 bases, and 9 bases separated the two germline ends. The CDR3 DNA reads TGTGCCAGCAGTGAAGCCAGACTGGGCACTGAAGCTTTCTTT. Its protein product is CASSEARLGTEAFF. The full variable domain, in which reference TRBV2 and TRBJ1-1 provide the parts outside the CDR3, is EPEVTQTPSHQVTQMGQEVILRCVPISNHLYFYWYRQILGQKVEFLVSFYNNEISEKSEIFDDQFSVERPDGSNFTLKIRSTKLEDSAMYFCASSEARLGTEAFFGQGTRLTVV.

The chain is built from TRBV27 and TRBJ2-1; 9 nucleotides match TRBD2. The CDR3 spans 17 residues. Losses at the gene ends were 1 base for V and 7 bases for J; bases not matched to a gene: 11. Germline assignment: CDR1 MNHEY and CDR2 SMNVEV (reference sequence). The CDR3 region is CASSLWGGGALLNEQFF. The DNA for the CDR3 is TGTGCCAGCAGTTTATGGGGCGGGGGGGCCTTGTTGAATGAGCAGTTCTTC.

This rearrangement joins TRBV13 to TRBJ2-6; a weak D match, TRBD1 (6 bases). Germline V gives CDR1 PRHDT, CDR2 FYEKMQ (reference sequence). The CDR3 is 15 amino acids. V was cut by 5 bases and J by 7 bases, with 15 bases left in between. The CDR3 nucleotides read TGTGCCAGCAGCCCTCGGACAGCCTACGCCAACGTCCTGACTTTC. This gives the protein CASSPRTAYANVLTF.

CDR3 sequence (DNA): TGTGCCAGCAGCTTAGCCCAGGGGGCTCGATACGAGCAGTACTTC. Residues: CASSLAQGARYEQYF. The V gene is TRBV7-9, the J gene TRBJ2-7; 8 nucleotides agree with TRBD1. The CDR3 totals 15 residues. Germline V gene data show CDR1 as SEHNR and CDR2 as FQNEAQ (reference sequence). Trimming took 0 bases from V and 4 from J; bases not matched to a gene: 5.

The chain carries TRBV11-2 and TRBJ1-1, with a weak D call TRBD1 (5 bases). Trimming pared 5 bases from V and 8 bases from J, leaving 15 bases between. This CDR3 region has 13 residues. The germline CDR1 and CDR2 sequences are SGHAT and FQNNGV. This CDR3 is CASSPGGSSEAFF. The CDR3 DNA reads as TGTGCCAGCAGCCCCGGGGGGTCATCGGAAGCTTTCTTT.

The chain links TRBV5-3 to TRBJ2-4; 11 positions match TRBD2. TRBV5-3 is flagged as an ORF with uncertain function. The V gene end was trimmed by 6 bases and the J gene end by 2 bases; junction bases not matched to a gene: 7. CDR3 length: 16 residues. CDR3 DNA sequence: TGTGCCAGAAACGCACTAGCGGGGGTAACCAAAAACATTCAGTACTTC. Its translation is CARNALAGVTKNIQYF.

The chain uses TRBV9 and TRBJ1-1, with a possible D match to TRBD1 (6 bases). Deletions cut 3 bases from V and 1 base from J, with 13 bases between. CDR3 length: 15 amino acids. Germline loops: CDR1 SGDLS, CDR2 YYNGEE. The CDR3 coding sequence is TGTGCCAGCAGCGGCGAGGGACACCCGAACACTGAAGCTTTCTTT. Translation: CASSGEGHPNTEAFF.

This chain uses TRBV14 with TRBJ1-2; D gene ambiguous. In germline, CDR1 is SGHDN, CDR2 FVKESK. This CDR3 is 13 amino acids long. Trimming left V 3 bases short and J 5 bases short, with 10 bases between. The CDR3 here is CASSQAGGYGYTF. As DNA, the CDR3 is TGTGCCAGCAGCCAGGCCGGAGGGTATGGCTACACCTTC.